A selection of T cell receptor beta chains follows, all from one sample in a study of shared T cell receptors in the human thymus. Using immunoSEQ multiplex PCR, the repertoire was profiled, and TCRdb retains in-frame clones only, with some absent. The sample holds about 660,000 clones, more than 75% seen once. These data were likewise used in another study, on human thymus T cells.

The sample taken for sequencing was thymocytes. All receptors derive from a boy under two years old with a congenital heart defect. The CDR3 runs from the conserved cysteine through the conserved F or W. The order of the fields is J gene, V gene, D gene, clone size, CDR3 protein, CDR3 DNA. A D gene is named only where the DNA matches it firmly. Size tells how often a clone was seen (once, few, many) or the class of an expanded clone, and some rows leave it out.

J: TRBJ2-7; V: TRBV19; D: -; size: -; CDR3: CASSIRDNPYEQYF; DNA: TGTGCCAGTAGTATCAGAGACAATCCCTACGAGCAGTACTTC
J: TRBJ2-2; V: TRBV30; D: TRBD2; size: -; CDR3: CAWDRAGGGGELFF; DNA: TGTGCCTGGGATCGAGCGGGAGGTGGCGGGGAGCTGTTTTTT
J: TRBJ2-6; V: TRBV7-2; D: -; size: -; CDR3: CASSTMTAPGSGANVLTF; DNA: TGTGCCAGCAGCACAATGACAGCTCCCGGCTCTGGGGCCAACGTCCTGACTTTC
J: TRBJ2-5; V: TRBV6-5; D: TRBD2; size: -; CDR3: CASSFRLAGELETQYF; DNA: TGTGCCAGCAGTTTCCGGCTAGCGGGAGAACTGGAGACCCAGTACTTC
J: TRBJ2-1; V: TRBV6-5; D: -; size: -; CDR3: CASSYPAGTEQFF; DNA: TGTGCCAGCAGTTACCCGGCCGGGACAGAGCAGTTCTTC
J: TRBJ2-1; V: TRBV5-4; D: TRBD2; size: -; CDR3: CASSPEPSGSRNEQFF; DNA: TGTGCCAGCAGCCCGGAGCCTAGCGGAAGCCGCAATGAGCAGTTCTTC
J: TRBJ2-7; V: TRBV4-1; D: TRBD1; size: few; CDR3: CASSQDMWGQASYEQYF; DNA: TGCGCCAGCAGCCAAGATATGTGGGGACAGGCCTCCTACGAGCAGTACTTC
J: TRBJ1-2; V: TRBV25-1; D: -; size: once; CDR3: CASRNNPLRGSTGGSTF; DNA: TGTGCCAGCAGGAATAACCCCCTGCGTGGATCTACGGGTGGCTCCACCTTC
J: TRBJ2-7; V: TRBV11-2; D: -; size: -; CDR3: CASSVQGCEQYF; DNA: TGTGCCAGCAGCGTACAGGGCTGCGAGCAGTACTTC
J: TRBJ2-7; V: TRBV6-1; D: -; size: -; CDR3: CASSEQVNSYEQYF; DNA: TGTGCCAGCAGTGAACAGGTTAACTCCTACGAGCAGTACTTC
J: TRBJ1-1; V: TRBV6-5; D: -; size: -; CDR3: CASSYPLTGNTEAFF; DNA: TGTGCCAGCAGTTACCCCCTGACAGGGAACACTGAAGCTTTCTTT
J: TRBJ2-7; V: TRBV29-1; D: TRBD1; size: -; CDR3: CSVTGGEAYEQYF; DNA: TGCAGCGTAACAGGGGGCGAGGCCTACGAGCAGTACTTC
J: TRBJ2-7; V: TRBV25-1; D: -; size: -; CDR3: CASRNGVYAYEQYF; DNA: TGTGCCAGCCGCAACGGGGTATACGCCTACGAGCAGTACTTC
J: TRBJ2-7; V: TRBV18; D: -; size: few; CDR3: CASSPESYEQYF; DNA: TGTGCCAGCTCACCCGAGTCCTACGAGCAGTACTTC
J: TRBJ1-1; V: TRBV7-9; D: -; size: -; CDR3: CASSHGERGAPTNTEAFF; DNA: TGTGCCAGCAGCCATGGGGAGCGGGGAGCCCCCACGAACACTGAAGCTTTCTTT
J: TRBJ1-5; V: TRBV6-6; D: TRBD1; size: -; CDR3: CASSRTGGLQPQHF; DNA: TGTGCCAGCAGCCGGACAGGGGGCTTACAGCCCCAGCATTTT
J: TRBJ2-7; V: TRBV29-1; D: TRBD1; size: -; CDR3: CSVGGTGKDVKYF; DNA: TGCAGCGTTGGGGGGACAGGGAAGGATGTGAAGTACTTC
J: TRBJ2-1; V: TRBV6-5; D: TRBD1; size: -; CDR3: CASSYGTGPPYNEQFF; DNA: TGTGCCAGCAGTTACGGGACAGGGCCCCCCTACAATGAGCAGTTCTTC
J: TRBJ2-7; V: TRBV7-2; D: -; size: -; CDR3: CASSPLPYEQYF; DNA: TGTGCCAGCAGCCCCCTCCCCTACGAGCAGTACTTC
J: TRBJ2-1; V: TRBV19; D: TRBD2; size: -; CDR3: CASSKGTSGSNNEQFF; DNA: TGTGCCAGTAGTAAGGGGACTAGCGGGAGTAATAATGAGCAGTTCTTC
J: TRBJ1-1; V: TRBV29-1; D: TRBD1; size: -; CDR3: CTTRRGRTEAFF; DNA: TGCACCACTCGCAGGGGGCGAACTGAAGCTTTCTTT
J: TRBJ1-5; V: TRBV15; D: TRBD1; size: -; CDR3: CATSRAGPGTESNQPQHF; DNA: TGTGCCACCAGCAGAGCGGGCCCCGGGACAGAGAGCAATCAGCCCCAGCATTTT
J: TRBJ2-5; V: TRBV6-5; D: -; size: once; CDR3: CASSKRDKTQETQYF; DNA: TGTGCCAGCAGCAAGAGGGACAAGACACAAGAGACCCAGTACTTC
J: TRBJ2-7; V: TRBV4-3; D: TRBD2; size: -; CDR3: CASSPSRGLAGLHIYEQYF; DNA: TGCGCCAGCAGCCCGAGTAGGGGACTAGCGGGACTCCACATCTACGAGCAGTACTTC
J: TRBJ2-7; V: TRBV7-8; D: TRBD1; size: -; CDR3: CASSHGTGPSYEQYF; DNA: TGTGCCAGCAGCCATGGGACAGGGCCCTCCTACGAGCAGTACTTC
J: TRBJ2-3; V: TRBV6-6; D: TRBD2; size: -; CDR3: CASSYSGLDGDTQYF; DNA: TGTGCCAGCAGTTACTCCGGACTAGACGGAGATACGCAGTATTTT
J: TRBJ2-7; V: TRBV19; D: TRBD2; size: -; CDR3: CATPPASGRAIVGYEQYF; DNA: TGTGCCACCCCCCCGGCTAGCGGGAGAGCCATCGTGGGCTACGAGCAGTACTTC
J: TRBJ2-3; V: TRBV27; D: -; size: -; CDR3: CASSLWPSRTDTQYF; DNA: TGTGCCAGCAGTTTATGGCCTAGCAGAACAGATACGCAGTATTTT
J: TRBJ2-3; V: TRBV9; D: -; size: -; CDR3: CASTPRPGDTQYF; DNA: TGTGCCAGCACCCCTCGCCCGGGGGATACGCAGTATTTT
J: TRBJ2-1; V: TRBV7-2; D: TRBD2; size: -; CDR3: CASIVVGVGGNEQFF; DNA: TGTGCCAGCATCGTAGTGGGGGTGGGGGGGAATGAGCAGTTCTTC
J: TRBJ2-5; V: TRBV27; D: TRBD2; size: -; CDR3: CASSVKRDPRLETQYF; DNA: TGTGCCAGCAGTGTCAAGCGGGACCCGAGGTTGGAGACCCAGTACTTC
J: TRBJ2-7; V: TRBV7-2; D: -; size: -; CDR3: CASSRSGRIYEQYF; DNA: TGTGCCAGCAGCCGTAGCGGCAGAATCTACGAGCAGTACTTC
J: TRBJ2-6; V: TRBV18; D: -; size: -; CDR3: CASSPPDSPSGANVLTF; DNA: TGTGCCAGCTCACCACCGGACAGCCCCTCTGGGGCCAACGTCCTGACTTTC
J: TRBJ1-3; V: TRBV30; D: -; size: -; CDR3: CAWTFKGQNSGNTIYF; DNA: TGTGCCTGGACGTTCAAAGGACAGAACTCTGGAAACACCATATATTTT
J: TRBJ2-1; V: TRBV14; D: TRBD2; size: once; CDR3: CASSRTSGRNEQFF; DNA: TGTGCCAGCAGCCGGACTAGCGGGAGAAATGAGCAGTTCTTC
J: TRBJ2-7; V: TRBV27; D: TRBD2; size: -; CDR3: CASSPGTSGSPYEQYF; DNA: TGTGCCAGCAGTCCTGGGACTAGCGGGTCTCCCTACGAGCAGTACTTC
J: TRBJ2-7; V: TRBV27; D: TRBD1; size: few; CDR3: CASSPRSRPDRGWEQYF; DNA: TGTGCCAGCAGTCCCCGATCGCGCCCGGACAGGGGGTGGGAGCAGTACTTC
J: TRBJ2-7; V: TRBV25-1; D: TRBD2; size: -; CDR3: CASSEGESGRAYEQYF; DNA: TGTGCCAGCAGTGAAGGGGAGAGCGGGAGGGCGTACGAGCAGTACTTC
J: TRBJ2-7; V: TRBV4-1; D: TRBD2; size: -; CDR3: CASSQVPTISGRQNEQYF; DNA: TGCGCCAGCAGCCAAGTCCCAACGATTAGCGGGAGACAAAACGAGCAGTACTTC
J: TRBJ2-3; V: TRBV21-1; D: -; size: -; CDR3: CASSSRTSGRAWGTDTQYF; DNA: TGTGCCAGCAGCTCCAGAACTAGCGGGAGGGCCTGGGGCACAGATACGCAGTATTTT
J: TRBJ1-4; V: TRBV2; D: TRBD1; size: -; CDR3: CASSEKGAVEKLFF; DNA: TGTGCCAGCAGTGAAAAGGGGGCTGTTGAAAAACTGTTTTTT
J: TRBJ2-1; V: TRBV27; D: -; size: -; CDR3: CASSLIQRGLSYNEQFF; DNA: TGTGCCAGCAGTTTAATCCAACGCGGTCTCTCCTACAATGAGCAGTTCTTC
J: TRBJ2-3; V: TRBV5-6; D: -; size: -; CDR3: CASSYDRLTDTQYF; DNA: TGTGCCAGCAGCTATGACAGGTTAACAGATACGCAGTATTTT
J: TRBJ2-7; V: TRBV19; D: -; size: -; CDR3: CASSTRQAPYEQYF; DNA: TGTGCCAGTAGTACCCGACAGGCCCCCTACGAGCAGTACTTC
J: TRBJ2-2; V: TRBV4-1; D: TRBD2; size: -; CDR3: CASSHLRREGRGELFF; DNA: TGCGCCAGCAGCCACCTGAGGCGGGAGGGCCGCGGGGAGCTGTTTTTT